This T cell receptor beta chain was identified in a study of T cell repertoires in cytomegalovirus infection. About the research overall: It was the public TCR beta signatures that indicated both CMV infection and matching HLA type. The study, taken as a whole, reports: Dominant in the ex vivo response were TCR beta clonotypes restricted by HLA-C and specific for CMV. Identification of carriers of CMV plus the relevant HLA was achieved through cumulative public TCR beta family frequency.

V shed 6 bases and J shed 4 bases, with 15 bases lying between them. The CDR3 has 14 residues. Germline CDR1 reads SGHAT; CDR2 reads FQNNGV. Details on this clonotype: The antigen is undetermined.

Using its own MiXCR run on the reads, TCRdb lists one record per CDR3 protein. Of 310,000 or so distinct CDR3 sequences detected, 15% to 20% appear once; the ten largest clones hold about 11%. The source material was PBMCs. The TCR comes from a human donor in good health (CMV status not recorded). Some clones in this sample may be carry-over from other donors' samples. The rearrangement links TRBV11-2 to TRBJ2-5; a weak D match, TRBD1 (6 bases). The CDR3 reads CASRFEGDGETQYF. The CDR3 DNA reads TGTGCCAGCAGGTTTGAGGGGGACGGAGAGACCCAGTACTTC.